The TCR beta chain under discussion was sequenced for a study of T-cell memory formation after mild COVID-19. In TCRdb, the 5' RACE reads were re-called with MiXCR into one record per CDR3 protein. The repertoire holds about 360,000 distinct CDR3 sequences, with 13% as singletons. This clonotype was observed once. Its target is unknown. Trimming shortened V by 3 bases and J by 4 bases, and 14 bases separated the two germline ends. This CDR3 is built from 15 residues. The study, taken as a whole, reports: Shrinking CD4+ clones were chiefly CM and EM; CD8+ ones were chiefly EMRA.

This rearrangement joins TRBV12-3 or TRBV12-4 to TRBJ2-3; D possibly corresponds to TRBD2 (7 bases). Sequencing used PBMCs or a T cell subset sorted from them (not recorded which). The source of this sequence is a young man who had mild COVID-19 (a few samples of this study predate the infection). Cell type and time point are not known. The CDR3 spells CASSLYGGLADTQYF. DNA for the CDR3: TGTGCCAGCAGTTTGTACGGGGGGCTCGCAGATACGCAGTATTTT.